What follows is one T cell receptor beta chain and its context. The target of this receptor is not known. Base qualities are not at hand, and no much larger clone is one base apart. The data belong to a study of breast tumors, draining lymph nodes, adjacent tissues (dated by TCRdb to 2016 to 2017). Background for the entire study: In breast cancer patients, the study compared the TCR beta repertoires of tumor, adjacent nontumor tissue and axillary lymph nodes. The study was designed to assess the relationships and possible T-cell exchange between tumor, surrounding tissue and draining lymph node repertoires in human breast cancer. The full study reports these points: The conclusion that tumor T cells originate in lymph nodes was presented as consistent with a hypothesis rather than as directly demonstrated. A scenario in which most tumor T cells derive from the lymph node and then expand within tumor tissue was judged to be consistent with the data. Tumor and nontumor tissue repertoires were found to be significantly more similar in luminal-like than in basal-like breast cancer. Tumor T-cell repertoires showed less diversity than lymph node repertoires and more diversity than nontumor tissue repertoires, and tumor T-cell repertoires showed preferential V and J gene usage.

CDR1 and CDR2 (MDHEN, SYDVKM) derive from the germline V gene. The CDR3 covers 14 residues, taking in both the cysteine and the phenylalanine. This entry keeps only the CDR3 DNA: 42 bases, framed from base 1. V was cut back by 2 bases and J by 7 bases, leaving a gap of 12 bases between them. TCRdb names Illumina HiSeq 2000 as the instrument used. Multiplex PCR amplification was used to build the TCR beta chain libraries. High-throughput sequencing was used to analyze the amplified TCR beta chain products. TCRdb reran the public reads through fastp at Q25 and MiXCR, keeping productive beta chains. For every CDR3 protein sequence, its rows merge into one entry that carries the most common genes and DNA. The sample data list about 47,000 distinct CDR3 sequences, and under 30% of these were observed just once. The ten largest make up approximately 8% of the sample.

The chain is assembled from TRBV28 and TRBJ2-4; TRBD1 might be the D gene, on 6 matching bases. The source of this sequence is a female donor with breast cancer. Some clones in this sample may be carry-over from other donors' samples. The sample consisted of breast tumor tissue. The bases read TGTGCCAGCAGTTTAGCTACGACAGGTAACATTCAGTACTTC. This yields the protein CASSLATTGNIQYF. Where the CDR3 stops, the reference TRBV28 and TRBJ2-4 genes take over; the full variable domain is DVKVTQSSRYLVKRTGEKVFLECVQDMDHENMFWYRQDPGLGLRLIYFSYDVKMKEKGDIPEGYSVSREKKERFSLILESASTNQTSMYLCASSLATTGNIQYFGAGTRLSVL.